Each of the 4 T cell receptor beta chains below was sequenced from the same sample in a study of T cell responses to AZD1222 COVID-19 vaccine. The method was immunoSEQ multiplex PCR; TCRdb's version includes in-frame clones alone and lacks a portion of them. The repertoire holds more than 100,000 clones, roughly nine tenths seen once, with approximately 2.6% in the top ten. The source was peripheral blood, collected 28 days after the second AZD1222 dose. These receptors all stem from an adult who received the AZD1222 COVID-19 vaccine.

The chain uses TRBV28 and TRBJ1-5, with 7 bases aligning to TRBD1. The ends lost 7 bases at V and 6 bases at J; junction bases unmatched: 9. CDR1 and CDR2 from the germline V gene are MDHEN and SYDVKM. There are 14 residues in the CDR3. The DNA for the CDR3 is TGTGCCAGCAAAAGGCAGGGGGTGACTCAGCCCCAGCATTTT. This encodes CASKRQGVTQPQHF.

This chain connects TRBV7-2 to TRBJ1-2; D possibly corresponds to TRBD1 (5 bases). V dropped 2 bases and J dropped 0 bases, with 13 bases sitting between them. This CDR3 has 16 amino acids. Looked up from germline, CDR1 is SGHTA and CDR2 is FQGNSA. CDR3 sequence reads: CASSLTVDRTNYGYTF. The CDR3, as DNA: TGTGCCAGCAGCTTAACAGTAGACAGAACTAACTATGGCTACACCTTC.

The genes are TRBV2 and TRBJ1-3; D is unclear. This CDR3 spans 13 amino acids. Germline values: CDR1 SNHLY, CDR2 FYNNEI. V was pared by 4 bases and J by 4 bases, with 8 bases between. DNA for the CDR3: TGTGCCAGCAGTGCCGACGTAGGAAACACCATATATTTT. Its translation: CASSADVGNTIYF.

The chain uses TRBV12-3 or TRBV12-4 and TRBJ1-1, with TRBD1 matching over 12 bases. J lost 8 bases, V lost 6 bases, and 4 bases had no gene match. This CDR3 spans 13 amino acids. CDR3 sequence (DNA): TGTGCCAGCAGGGGGGACAGGGGGCGCGAAGCTTTCTTT. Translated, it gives CASRGDRGREAFF.